The 21 T cell receptor beta chains presented below share a single source sample, sequenced in a study of OX40 agonist ivuxolimab in advanced cancers. The method was immunoSEQ multiplex PCR; TCRdb's version includes in-frame clones alone and lacks a portion of them. The sample shows tens of thousands of clones, roughly 90% of them seen only once. Sequencing was performed on CD4+ or CD8+ T cells sorted from blood, taken in a trial of the OX40 agonist ivuxolimab. The receptors come from an adult with an advanced solid tumor such as melanoma, head and neck, liver or kidney cancer.

V is TRBV9 and J is TRBJ2-5, with TRBD2 matching over 7 bases. The germline gives CDR1 SGDLS, CDR2 YYNGEE. The CDR3 has 14 amino acids. After removal of 4 bases from V and 4 bases from J, the junction contained 7 bases not matched to a gene. CDR3 amino acids: CASSSQRETETQYF. CDR3 sequence (DNA): TGTGCCAGCAGCTCCCAGCGGGAAACAGAGACCCAGTACTTC.

The chain recombines TRBV11-3 with TRBJ2-7, with 7 positions matching TRBD2. Trimming took 5 bases from V and 7 from J; bases not matched to a gene: 8. Germline values: CDR1 SGHNT, CDR2 YENEEA. The CDR3 runs to 13 residues. The CDR3 sequence is CASSLHGGSEQYF. CDR3 nucleotide sequence: TGTGCCAGCAGCCTCCACGGGGGGAGTGAGCAGTACTTC.

V gene TRBV5-4 combines with J gene TRBJ1-1, with 10 bases aligning to TRBD1. The ends lost 4 bases at V and 4 bases at J; junction bases unmatched: 13. CDR1 and CDR2 (germline): SGHNT, YYREEE (reference sequence). The CDR3 has 17 amino acids. The CDR3 here is CASSPRDRGFFATEAFF. The CDR3 coding sequence is TGTGCCAGCAGCCCACGGGACAGGGGTTTTTTCGCCACTGAAGCTTTCTTT.

This chain's CDR3 is CASSHPGQGHGELFF. CDR3 sequence (DNA): TGTGCCAGCAGCCATCCGGGACAGGGGCACGGGGAGCTGTTTTTT. The chain recombines TRBV14 with TRBJ2-2; TRBD1 aligns across 10 bases. Looked up from germline, CDR1 is SGHDN and CDR2 is FVKESK. J gave up 7 bases and V 3 bases, and 5 bases lay outside the gene matches. The CDR3 totals 15 residues.

This sequence joins TRBV5-4 and TRBJ1-1; D remains unclear. V lost 2 bases to trimming and J lost 0 bases, with 5 bases between them. This CDR3 is built from 13 residues. In germline, CDR1 is SGHNT, CDR2 YYREEE (reference sequence). The CDR3 here is CASSLPMNTEAFF. In DNA form, the CDR3 reads TGTGCCAGCAGCTTACCTATGAACACTGAAGCTTTCTTT.

V is TRBV30 and J is TRBJ1-4; D gene ambiguous. This CDR3 has 14 amino acids. Germline V gene lookup returns CDR1 GTSNPN and CDR2 SVGIG (reference sequence). Trimming stripped 0 bases from V and 2 bases from J, with 7 bases between. The CDR3 DNA reads as TGTGCCTGGAGTGTGGGCTCTACTAATGAAAAACTGTTTTTT. As protein: CAWSVGSTNEKLFF.

The chain joins TRBV7-2 to TRBJ2-5; TRBD2 agrees at 10 bases. V lost 5 bases, J lost 1 base, and 7 bases stayed unmatched. Germline values: CDR1 SGHTA, CDR2 FQGNSA. The CDR3 spans 16 residues. The CDR3 loop reads CASSLGLAEGQETQYF. Here the CDR3 DNA reads TGTGCCAGCAGCCTAGGACTAGCGGAGGGCCAAGAGACCCAGTACTTC.

The rearrangement uses TRBV5-1 and TRBJ2-2, with unresolved D. The CDR3 sequence is 14 residues long. Trimming took 4 bases from V and 3 from J, leaving 10 bases between them. Germline-derived CDR1 and CDR2 are SGHRS and YFSETQ. The CDR3 coding sequence is TGCGCCAGCAGCGCGGAGAGAGACACCGGGGAGCTGTTTTTT. Amino acids: CASSAERDTGELFF. Full variable domain (outside the CDR3, taken from reference TRBV5-1 and TRBJ2-2): KAGVTQTPRYLIKTRGQQVTLSCSPISGHRSVSWYQQTPGQGLQFLFEYFSETQRNKGNFPGRFSGRQFSNSRSEMNVSTLELGDSALYLCASSAERDTGELFFGEGSRLTVL.

This chain joins TRBV5-1 and TRBJ2-3; D is unclear. With 4 bases removed from V and 4 bases from J, the gap between germline ends came to 10 bases. The CDR3 sequence is 13 residues long. From germline, CDR1 is SGHRS and CDR2 YFSETQ. The CDR3 bases are TGCGCCAGCAGCCCGGTGGGCCCAGATACGCAGTATTTT. Its translation is CASSPVGPDTQYF. The full variable domain, in which reference TRBV5-1 and TRBJ2-3 provide the parts outside the CDR3, is KAGVTQTPRYLIKTRGQQVTLSCSPISGHRSVSWYQQTPGQGLQFLFEYFSETQRNKGNFPGRFSGRQFSNSRSEMNVSTLELGDSALYLCASSPVGPDTQYFGPGTRLTVL.

This clone was seen more than once but under ten times. The V call is TRBV5-6, the J call TRBJ2-7, with 8 bases aligning to TRBD2. The V gene's germline CDR1 is SGHDT and CDR2 YYEEEE. V dropped 7 bases and J dropped 0; count of bases not matched to a gene: 6. The length of the CDR3 is 14 residues. CDR3: CASGPSGRSYEQYF. The DNA for the CDR3 is TGTGCCAGCGGACCTAGCGGGCGCTCCTACGAGCAGTACTTC.

The chain combines TRBV5-1 with TRBJ2-2, with D perhaps TRBD1 or TRBD2 (5 bases each). The V end was cut by 3 bases, the J end by 0 bases, with 12 bases between. There are 16 residues in the CDR3. Germline V gene sequence: CDR1 SGHRS, CDR2 YFSETQ. The CDR3 bases are TGCGCCAGCAGCTGGGGACGGCCCCCGAACACCGGGGAGCTGTTTTTT. The encoded protein is CASSWGRPPNTGELFF.

The chain recombines TRBV6-5 with TRBJ2-7; 7 positions agree with TRBD1. Trimming took 7 bases from V and 0 from J; bases not matched to a gene: 6. Germline CDR1 is MNHEY and CDR2 is SVGAGI. The CDR3 contains 14 residues. Here the CDR3 reads CASKPRDSSYEQYF. The CDR3 DNA reads as TGTGCCAGCAAACCGAGGGACAGCTCCTACGAGCAGTACTTC.

The gene calls are TRBV29-1 and TRBJ2-5; no clear D gene. Germline-derived CDR1 and CDR2 are SQVTM and ANQGSEA. The CDR3 runs to 12 residues. The V and J ends lost 0 bases and 0 bases respectively, with 2 bases between them. The CDR3 is CSVEEHQETQYF. The DNA for the CDR3 is TGCAGCGTTGAAGAACACCAAGAGACCCAGTACTTC.

V is TRBV5-1 and J is TRBJ1-3; D call uncertain. The germline V gene encodes CDR1 SGHRS and CDR2 YFSETQ. This CDR3 has 14 amino acids. Trimming left V 2 bases short and J 4 bases short, with 10 bases between. The CDR3, as DNA: TGCGCCAGCAGCTTCCCCGGTTTCGGAAACACCATATATTTT. Translation gives CASSFPGFGNTIYF.

This sequence joins TRBV2 and TRBJ1-4, with D tentatively TRBD1 (5 bases). The germline gives CDR1 SNHLY, CDR2 FYNNEI. The germline V and J ends were trimmed by 3 bases and 7 bases, with 12 bases remaining between them. This CDR3 has 14 residues. As DNA, the CDR3 is TGTGCCAGCAGTGAGGGGGTTATCGGTGAAAAACTGTTTTTT. This codes for CASSEGVIGEKLFF. The variable domain in full, with the rest retrieved from reference TRBV2 and TRBJ1-4, is EPEVTQTPSHQVTQMGQEVILRCVPISNHLYFYWYRQILGQKVEFLVSFYNNEISEKSEIFDDQFSVERPDGSNFTLKIRSTKLEDSAMYFCASSEGVIGEKLFFGSGTQLSVL.

The V and J genes are TRBV11-1 and TRBJ1-2; possible D gene TRBD1, 5 bases. Trimming pared 1 base from V and 3 bases from J, leaving 9 bases between. The CDR3 has 14 residues. Germline V gene data show CDR1 as SGHAT and CDR2 as FQDESV (reference sequence). For the CDR3, the DNA is TGTGCCAGCAGCTTAGATTCGACAGACTATGGCTACACCTTC. Its protein is CASSLDSTDYGYTF.

V usage is TRBV18 and J usage is TRBJ2-7, with TRBD2 matching over 8 bases. The CDR3 is 15 amino acids. Germline CDR1 KGHSH, CDR2 LQKENI. The V and J ends lost 3 bases and 3 bases, in that order; junction bases with no gene match: 7. CDR3 coding DNA: TGTGCCAGCTCACCGGGGCGGGGGGACATCTACGAGCAGTACTTC. It is translated as CASSPGRGDIYEQYF.

The rearrangement joins TRBV5-4 to TRBJ1-2; no clear D. The CDR3 is 13 amino acids. Germline CDR1 and CDR2: SGHNT and YYREEE (reference sequence). Trimming shortened V by 2 bases and J by 6 bases, and 11 bases separated the two germline ends. The CDR3 spells CASSFLQVDGYTF. In nucleotides, the CDR3 is TGTGCCAGCAGCTTCCTTCAAGTTGATGGCTACACCTTC.

In DNA form, the CDR3 reads TGTGCCAGCAGTTTTGGGACACCTCTGGATCAGCCCCAGCATTTT. Its translation is CASSFGTPLDQPQHF. The chain couples TRBV28 to TRBJ1-5, with a weak D call TRBD1 (6 bases). Per germline, CDR1 MDHEN and CDR2 SYDVKM. Deletions cut 3 bases from V and 5 bases from J, with 14 bases between. The CDR3 is 15 amino acids.

The J gene is TRBJ1-2, the V gene TRBV6-4; TRBD1 matches at 8 bases. CDR3 length: 18 residues. Per germline, CDR1 MRHNA and CDR2 SNTAGT. J lost 7 bases, V lost 0 bases, and 16 bases had no gene match. Written as DNA, the CDR3 is TGTGCCAGCAGTGACTCTGGGGGCCAGGGGGCCGGTATCCGTGGCTACACCTTC. The encoded protein is CASSDSGGQGAGIRGYTF.

V and J are TRBV18 and TRBJ1-5, with 8 bases lining up with TRBD1. The CDR3 covers 17 residues. Looked up from germline, CDR1 is KGHSH and CDR2 is LQKENI. V was pared by 0 bases and J by 9 bases, with 13 bases of the junction left unmatched. The CDR3 DNA reads as TGTGCCAGCTCACCACCGCTGGCAGGGGGCGTGGGATTGCCCCAGCATTTT. Amino acids: CASSPPLAGGVGLPQHF.